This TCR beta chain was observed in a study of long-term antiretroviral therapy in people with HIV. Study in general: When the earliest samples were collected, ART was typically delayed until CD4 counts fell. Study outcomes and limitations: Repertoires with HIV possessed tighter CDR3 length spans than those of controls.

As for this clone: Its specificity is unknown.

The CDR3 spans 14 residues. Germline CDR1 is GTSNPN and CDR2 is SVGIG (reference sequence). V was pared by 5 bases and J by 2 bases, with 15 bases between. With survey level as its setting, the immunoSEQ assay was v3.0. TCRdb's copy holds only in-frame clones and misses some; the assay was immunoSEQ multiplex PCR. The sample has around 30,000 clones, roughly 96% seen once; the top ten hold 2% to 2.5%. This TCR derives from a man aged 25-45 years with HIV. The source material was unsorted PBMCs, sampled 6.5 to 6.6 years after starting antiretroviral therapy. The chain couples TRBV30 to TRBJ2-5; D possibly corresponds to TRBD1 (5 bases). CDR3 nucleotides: TGTGCCTGGTCAAAAGACAGATTACAAGAGACCCAGTACTTC. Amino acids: CAWSKDRLQETQYF.